The 26 T cell receptor beta chains below come from one sample, sequenced in a study of T cell repertoires in cytomegalovirus infection (dated by TCRdb to the late 2010s). For sequencing, an Illumina HiSeq 1500 was employed. The public reads were run again by TCRdb, first through fastp at Q25 and then through MiXCR, and only productive beta chains were kept. Rows are unified per CDR3 protein, each entry keeping the most common DNA and genes. The sample includes approximately 700,000 distinct CDR3 sequences, with under 40% observed a single time. 2.5% to 3% of the sample goes to the ten largest clones. Material for sequencing was PBMCs. The receptors here all came from a human donor in good health (CMV status not recorded). Some clones in this sample may be carry-over from other donors' samples.

This clonotype was seen more than once but under ten times. This chain links TRBV12-3 or TRBV12-4 with TRBJ2-7; 9 bases line up with TRBD1. V lost 7 bases to trimming and J lost 0 bases; unmatched junction nucleotides: 4. The CDR3 is 14 residues long. Written as DNA, the CDR3 is TGTGCCAGCAACACAGGGGGCGACTCCTACGAGCAGTACTTC. As protein: CASNTGGDSYEQYF.

This clonotype was seen more than once but under ten times. The V call is TRBV5-6, the J call TRBJ1-2; D unresolved. Germline V gives CDR1 SGHDT, CDR2 YYEEEE. Trimming left V 1 base short and J 9 bases short, with 16 bases between. The CDR3 sequence is 14 residues long. CDR3 sequence: CASSLSSPAGSYTF. In DNA form, the CDR3 reads TGTGCCAGCAGCTTGTCGTCGCCGGCCGGGAGCTACACCTTC. Full variable domain (remainder filled in from reference TRBV5-6 and TRBJ1-2): DAGVTQSPTHLIKTRGQQVTLRCSPKSGHDTVSWYQQALGQGPQFIFQYYEEEERQRGNFPDRFSGHQFPNYSSELNVNALLLGDSALYLCASSLSSPAGSYTFGSGTRLTVV.

The chain has TRBV7-9 and TRBJ1-1; TRBD1 agrees at 8 bases. CDR3 length equals 19 residues. Germline V gives CDR1 SEHNR, CDR2 FQNEAQ (reference sequence). V gave up 4 bases and J gave up 0 bases; unmatched junction bases: 16. This chain's CDR3 is CASSSQGQGGRVLNTEAFF. CDR3 bases: TGTGCCAGCAGCTCTCAAGGACAGGGTGGCAGGGTCTTGAACACTGAAGCTTTCTTT.

A word on this clonotype: A read error is likely, as this CDR3 ends without the conserved phenylalanine or tryptophan. CDR3 region: CASSLVAATGGANVLTC. CDR3 bases: TGTGCCAGCAGCTTAGTGGCCGCAACTGGCGGGGCCAACGTCCTGACTTGC. V is TRBV7-2 and J is TRBJ2-6; D gene ambiguous. V lost 1 base to trimming and J lost 4 bases, with 14 bases between them. Germline CDR1 is SGHTA and CDR2 is FQGNSA. This CDR3 has 17 amino acids.

This clonotype was recorded only once. The chain couples TRBV30 to TRBJ2-3; 8 bases fit TRBD1. The V gene end was trimmed by 3 bases and the J gene end by 1 base; junction bases not matched to a gene: 6. Germline CDR1 and CDR2: GTSNPN and SVGIG (reference sequence). This CDR3 has 15 residues. The CDR3 here is CAWRAKGQGTDTQYF. The CDR3 DNA follows: TGTGCCTGGAGGGCCAAGGGACAGGGCACAGATACGCAGTATTTT.

The chain carries TRBV12-3 or TRBV12-4 and TRBJ2-7; 9 bases line up with TRBD1. V dropped 11 bases and J dropped 2; count of bases not matched to a gene: 7. The CDR3 loop spans 13 amino acids. The CDR3 loop reads CASRDRVPYEQYF. The CDR3 DNA is TGTGCCTCCCGGGACAGGGTCCCCTACGAGCAGTACTTC.

This clonotype has a handful of counts. This sequence joins TRBV5-5 and TRBJ2-4, with 9 bases that match TRBD1. J lost 1 base, V lost 6 bases, and 8 bases had no gene match. The CDR3 covers 16 residues. Germline V gene data show CDR1 as SGHKS and CDR2 as YYEKEE (reference sequence). CDR3 coding DNA: TGTGCCAGCATCATCACAGGGGGCAACGCCAAAAACATTCAGTACTTC. Translation gives CASIITGGNAKNIQYF.

This clonotype turned up a few times. The chain is built from TRBV28 and TRBJ2-1; no definite D call. The CDR3 loop spans 15 amino acids. Per germline, CDR1 MDHEN and CDR2 SYDVKM. V was clipped by 7 bases and J by 9 bases, with 22 bases between them. The CDR3 here is CASTLGRVKDVEQFF. CDR3 nucleotide sequence: TGTGCCAGCACCTTGGGCCGGGTTAAGGACGTTGAGCAGTTCTTC. Together with reference TRBV28 and TRBJ2-1, the CDR3 gives the full variable domain: DVKVTQSSRYLVKRTGEKVFLECVQDMDHENMFWYRQDPGLGLRLIYFSYDVKMKEKGDIPEGYSVSREKKERFSLILESASTNQTSMYLCASTLGRVKDVEQFFGPGTRLTVL.

V is TRBV25-1 and J is TRBJ1-3; 8 bases align to TRBD1. Germline V gene lookup returns CDR1 MGHDK and CDR2 SYGVNS. With 3 bases clipped from V and 4 bases from J, the junction kept 2 bases outside the gene matches. The CDR3 sequence is 14 residues long. Written as DNA, the CDR3 is TGTGCCAGCAGTGATTGGACAGGGGGAAACACCATATATTTT. Translation: CASSDWTGGNTIYF.

This chain links TRBV6-7 with TRBJ2-7; a possible D gene is TRBD2 (5 bases). TRBV6-7 is marked as an open reading frame, function uncertain. The CDR3 runs 18 residues. Trimming pared 5 bases from V and 0 bases from J, leaving 23 bases between. The CDR3: CASSAPSEVARSSYEQYF. CDR3 nucleotide sequence: TGTGCCAGCAGTGCTCCTAGTGAAGTAGCGAGAAGCTCCTACGAGCAGTACTTC.

This chain uses TRBV20-1 with TRBJ2-7; a weak D match, TRBD2 (5 bases). V gave up 3 bases and J gave up 6 bases, with 12 bases separating them. Germline CDR1 is DFQATT and CDR2 is SNEGSKA (reference sequence). The CDR3 totals 12 residues. The CDR3 spells CSARGIAFEQYF. DNA for the CDR3: TGCAGTGCTAGGGGTATAGCGTTCGAGCAGTACTTC.

This clonotype was seen only a few times. V gene TRBV2 combines with J gene TRBJ2-7, with D uncertain. V was shortened by 6 bases and J by 3 bases, with 15 bases between the two germline ends. This CDR3 is 14 amino acids long. From germline, CDR1 is SNHLY and CDR2 FYNNEI. In DNA form, the CDR3 reads TGTGCCAGCAGCCCTATCGACAAGTTCTACGAGCAGTACTTC. Its protein is CASSPIDKFYEQYF.

Comments on this clonotype: One end of the junction is discordant with germline, which a read error may explain. The J gene is TRBJ2-7, the V gene TRBV28; maybe TRBD2 (5 bases). From germline, CDR1 is MDHEN and CDR2 SYDVKM. CDR3 length equals 14 residues. CDR3 sequence: CASSLDWRSYELYF. The CDR3 nucleotides are TGTGCCAGCAGTTTAGATTGGAGGTCCTACGAGCTGTACTTC.

The chain employs TRBV7-2 and TRBJ2-3, with 7 bases matching TRBD2. CDR3 size: 15 residues. Germline V gene lookup returns CDR1 SGHTA and CDR2 FQGNSA. J was trimmed by 4 bases and V by 5 bases; bases with no gene match: 9. The CDR3 protein is CASSPRRGRADTQYF. In DNA form, the CDR3 reads TGTGCCAGCAGCCCCAGGCGGGGGAGGGCAGATACGCAGTATTTT.

This clonotype was seen repeatedly, ten times or more. The chain links TRBV12-3 or TRBV12-4 to TRBJ2-1; the D call may be TRBD1 or TRBD2 (5 bases each). The CDR3 is 15 amino acids. The V end lost 7 bases, the J end lost 6 bases, and 19 bases lay between the germline ends. The chain's CDR3 is CASTSPGRTLNEQFF. Written as DNA, the CDR3 is TGTGCCAGCACCTCCCCGGGACGTACCCTCAATGAGCAGTTCTTC.

This sequence joins TRBV7-8 and TRBJ2-1, with 15 bases identical to TRBD2. This CDR3 comprises 15 residues. Germline V gene lookup returns CDR1 SGHVS and CDR2 FQNEAQ. The trim removed 7 bases at V and 4 bases at J, leaving 2 bases unmatched. CDR3 region: CASTGLAGGYNEQFF. The DNA for the CDR3 is TGTGCCAGCACTGGACTAGCGGGAGGGTACAATGAGCAGTTCTTC.

The gene calls are TRBV28 and TRBJ2-7; 10 nucleotides align to TRBD1. The germline V gene has CDR1 MDHEN and CDR2 SYDVKM. The V gene end was trimmed by 7 bases and the J gene end by 6 bases; junction bases not matched to a gene: 27. The CDR3 sequence is 20 residues long. The CDR3 here is CASTKYGLGSGPTGGAEQYF. CDR3 nucleotide sequence: TGTGCCAGCACCAAATACGGTTTAGGGTCGGGTCCGACAGGGGGCGCCGAGCAGTACTTC.

The CDR3 region has the DNA TGTGCCACCAGTGACCCGGACTCCCCGAGCTCCTACAATGAGCAGTTCTTC. It codes for CATSDPDSPSSYNEQFF. The chain couples TRBV24-1 to TRBJ2-1; D is possibly TRBD2 (5 bases). Trimming pared 4 bases from V and 0 bases from J, leaving 15 bases between. The CDR3 extends over 17 amino acids. Germline assignment: CDR1 KGHDR and CDR2 SFDVKD.

CDR3 in amino acids: CASSPPTRGVNTEAFF. CDR3 bases: TGTGCCAGCAGCCCGCCGACTCGGGGGGTGAACACTGAAGCTTTCTTT. The gene calls are TRBV7-8 and TRBJ1-1, with TRBD1 as a possible D gene (5 bases). This CDR3 contains 16 residues. Germline CDR1 is SGHVS and CDR2 is FQNEAQ. V shed 5 bases and J shed 0 bases, with 16 bases lying between them.

CDR3 sequence: CASSLGGVDEKLFF. In nucleotides, the CDR3 is TGTGCCAGCAGCTTGGGCGGGGTAGATGAAAAACTGTTTTTT. The gene calls are TRBV5-4 and TRBJ1-4; D is uncertain. There are 14 residues in the CDR3. Germline assignment: CDR1 SGHNT and CDR2 YYREEE (reference sequence). V was shortened by 0 bases and J by 6 bases, with 9 bases between the two germline ends. The full variable domain, in which reference TRBV5-4 and TRBJ1-4 provide the parts outside the CDR3, is ETGVTQSPTHLIKTRGQQVTLRCSSQSGHNTVSWYQQALGQGPQFIFQYYREEENGRGNFPPRFSGLQFPNYSSELNVNALELDDSALYLCASSLGGVDEKLFFGSGTQLSVL.

This clonotype was observed a handful of times. This sequence joins TRBV10-3 and TRBJ1-5; no clear D. V was trimmed by 6 bases and J by 6 bases, leaving 12 bases between them. There are 13 residues in the CDR3. CDR1 is ENHRY, CDR2 SYGVKD, per germline. The CDR3 DNA follows: TGTGCCATCAGCCCTGACCTATCTCAGCCCCAGCATTTT. Protein sequence: CAISPDLSQPQHF.

This clonotype has just a few counts. A much larger clone is a single base away; this may be a read error. The final CDR3 position lacks the conserved phenylalanine or tryptophan, pointing to a likely read error. The CDR3 region has the DNA TGCAGCGTTGGGGGGGGTTACAATGAGCAGTTCTTA. This sequence encodes CSVGGGYNEQFL. The chain joins TRBV29-1 to TRBJ2-1; 7 positions match TRBD2. J gave up 4 bases and V 4 bases, and 1 base lay outside the gene matches. CDR1 and CDR2 (germline): SQVTM, ANQGSEA. This CDR3 has 12 residues.

This clonotype appeared a few times. The chain employs TRBV19 and TRBJ2-5, with 11 bases identical to TRBD2. CDR3 length: 13 residues. The germline CDR1 and CDR2 sequences are LNHDA and SQIVND (reference sequence). The J segment lost 1 base and the V segment lost 10 bases, leaving 2 bases of the junction unmatched. CDR3 region: CATSGGRQETQYF. The CDR3 DNA is TGTGCCACTAGCGGGGGGCGCCAAGAGACCCAGTACTTC.

The V gene is TRBV7-9, the J gene TRBJ1-5, with a weak D call TRBD1 (5 bases). The CDR3 length is 14 residues. The V and J ends lost 5 bases and 4 bases respectively, with 12 bases between them. Per the germline V gene, CDR1 is SEHNR and CDR2 is FQNEAQ (reference sequence). DNA for the CDR3: TGTGCCAGCAGCACAGCGGGGGTGAATCAGCCCCAGCATTTT. Encoded protein: CASSTAGVNQPQHF. The entire variable domain, with the rest obtained from reference TRBV7-9 and TRBJ1-5, is as follows: DTGVSQNPRHKITKRGQNVTFRCDPISEHNRLYWYRQTLGQGPEFLTYFQNEAQLEKSRLLSDRFSAERPKGSFSTLEIQRTEQGDSAMYLCASSTAGVNQPQHFGDGTRLSIL.

CDR3 bases: TGCGCCAGCAGCCAAGTTCACGGTAACACTGAAGCTTTCTTT. This encodes CASSQVHGNTEAFF. V and J are TRBV4-1 and TRBJ1-1; D uncertain. V lost 1 base and J 2 bases, leaving 8 bases between the germline ends. The germline CDR1 and CDR2 sequences are MGHRA and YSYEKL. The CDR3 has 14 residues.

The V and J genes are TRBV28 and TRBJ2-7, with D perhaps matching TRBD1 (6 bases). Trimming left V 3 bases short and J 0 bases short, with 18 bases between. This CDR3 has 17 residues. Germline CDR1 and CDR2: MDHEN and SYDVKM. The CDR3 here is CASSLYTGTLSSYEQYF. The CDR3 DNA sequence: TGTGCCAGCAGTTTGTACACCGGGACATTGAGCTCCTACGAGCAGTACTTC.